In its sample, the clone carrying this T cell receptor beta chain was seen many times. The antigen remains unidentified. This sample was taken from a study of T cell repertoires in cytomegalovirus infection. Study-wide results and limits: Ex vivo responses were dominated by HLA-C-restricted CMV-specific TCR beta clonotypes.

TCRdb used MiXCR to reprocess the reads, holding one entry per CDR3 protein. The sample carries around 300,000 distinct CDR3 sequences, roughly a fifth recorded once. CDR3 size: 16 residues. V lost 5 bases and J lost 3; bases outside the gene matches: 10. Germline V gene sequence: CDR1 LNHDA, CDR2 SQIVND (reference sequence). The material was cultured PBMCs, obtained from culture after CMV antigen stimulation. The chain joins TRBV19 to TRBJ2-1; the match to TRBD1 covers 7 bases. This sequence originates from a human donor in good health (CMV status not recorded). Some clones in this sample may be carry-over from other donors' samples. CDR3 in DNA: TGTGCCAGTAGTCCCCCCCGACAGGGTCTCTACAATGAGCAGTTCTTC. Translation: CASSPPRQGLYNEQFF.